The 15 T cell receptor beta chains given below trace back to one sample, sequenced in a study of T cell responses to AZD1222 COVID-19 vaccine (dated by TCRdb to the early 2020s). Library preparation employed the immunoSEQ multiplex PCR assay. As stored in TCRdb, this immuneACCESS dataset retains in-frame rearrangements with V and J assigned. A fraction of the clones does not appear; measured against another copy, unresolved V genes explain less than half of the discrepancy, and the remainder lacks a known reason. Counted in this sample were some 130,000 clones; 85% to 90% of them appeared once. The ten biggest clones cover approximately 6% of the sample. This sample's time point label indicates: baseline before first vaccination. This specimen consisted of peripheral blood, obtained on day 0 of AZD1222 vaccination. These receptors all stem from an adult in good health.

This clone has a handful of counts. V usage is TRBV7-3 and J usage is TRBJ2-1; D is uncertain. The V end was cut by 2 bases, the J end by 6 bases, with 8 bases between. Per the germline V gene, CDR1 is SGHTA and CDR2 is FQGTGA. This CDR3 is built from 13 residues. Written as DNA, the CDR3 is TGTGCCAGCAGCTTAGGACCTATCAATGAGCAGTTCTTC. Its protein product is CASSLGPINEQFF.

This clone turned up a few times. The J gene is TRBJ2-7, the V gene TRBV4-3; the D gene is possibly TRBD2 (5 bases). The CDR3 covers 15 residues. The germline V and J ends were trimmed by 0 bases and 0 bases, with 9 bases remaining between them. Germline V gene data show CDR1 as LGHNA and CDR2 as YSLEER. CDR3 residues: CASSQELGSSYEQYF. The CDR3 DNA reads as TGCGCCAGCAGCCAAGAGCTGGGGAGCTCCTACGAGCAGTACTTC.

The chain joins TRBV19 to TRBJ1-4, with a weak D call TRBD1 (5 bases). V lost 6 bases, J lost 4 bases, and 15 bases lay in between. CDR3 size: 15 residues. CDR1 and CDR2 (germline): LNHDA, SQIVND (reference sequence). CDR3 residues: CASSRAGTNNEKLFF. The CDR3 DNA is TGTGCCAGTAGCCGGGCCGGGACGAATAATGAAAAACTGTTTTTT.

This clone was observed a single time. The rearrangement links TRBV19 to TRBJ2-5; maybe TRBD1 (6 bases). Germline V CDR1 and CDR2: LNHDA, SQIVND (reference sequence). Trimming stripped 5 bases from V and 2 bases from J, with 15 bases between. This CDR3 spans 15 amino acids. The CDR3 loop is CASSGRTDLQETQYF. The CDR3 DNA reads as TGTGCCAGTAGTGGACGGACAGACCTACAAGAGACCCAGTACTTC.

The chain combines TRBV3-1 (or the pseudogene TRBV3-2) with TRBJ1-1, with TRBD1 matching 7 bases. Germline trimming cut 2 bases from V and 9 bases from J; bases unmatched to any gene: 9. The CDR3 has 14 residues. Per the germline V gene, CDR1 is LGHDT and CDR2 is YNNKEL (reference sequence). Here the CDR3 DNA reads TGTGCCAGCAGCCAACAGGGGGACATTAGGAAAGCTTTCTTT. Encoded protein: CASSQQGDIRKAFF.

The chain links TRBV5-5 to TRBJ2-7, with unresolved D. Deletions cut 2 bases from V and 0 bases from J, with 9 bases between. The CDR3 has 14 residues. Germline CDR1 and CDR2: SGHKS and YYEKEE (reference sequence). The CDR3 region is CASSFGGRSYEQYF. The CDR3 DNA is TGTGCCAGCAGCTTTGGCGGTCGCTCCTACGAGCAGTACTTC.

The J gene is TRBJ2-7, the V gene TRBV6-2 or TRBV6-3; D may be TRBD1 (6 bases). V lost 2 bases and J 2 bases, leaving 10 bases between the germline ends. CDR1 MNHEY and CDR2 SVGEGT come from the germline V gene. This CDR3 comprises 14 residues. The CDR3 nucleotides are TGTGCCAGCAGTTACAGACAGGAACCCTACGAGCAGTACTTC. Its protein is CASSYRQEPYEQYF.

The chain employs TRBV11-3 and TRBJ1-1, with D hard to call. V was clipped by 4 bases and J by 1 base, with 7 bases between them. This CDR3 has 13 residues. CDR1 SGHNT and CDR2 YENEEA come from the germline V gene. The CDR3 sequence is CASSSSPNTEAFF. CDR3 bases: TGTGCCAGCAGCTCCTCCCCGAACACTGAAGCTTTCTTT.

This clone was seen just once. The chain links TRBV9 to TRBJ1-1; perhaps TRBD1 as D (5 bases). V shed 2 bases and J shed 5 bases, with 16 bases lying between them. Germline lookup yields CDR1 SGDLS and CDR2 YYNGEE. The CDR3 totals 15 residues. The CDR3 region has the DNA TGTGCCAGCAGCGTTTCCGGGACCCCGGTGACTGAAGCTTTCTTT. Its translation: CASSVSGTPVTEAFF.

The chain employs TRBV27 and TRBJ2-6; 7 nucleotides line up with TRBD1. The CDR3 has 16 amino acids. The V segment lost 1 base and the J segment 9 bases; nucleotides outside the gene matches: 9. The germline V gene has CDR1 MNHEY and CDR2 SMNVEV (reference sequence). CDR3 residues: CASSLWGQRNHNVLTF. CDR3 bases: TGTGCCAGCAGTTTATGGGGACAGAGAAACCACAACGTCCTGACTTTC.

Written as DNA, the CDR3 is TGTGCCAGCAGTTACTCGGGCAGGGGGTATGGAAACACCATATATTTT. Translated, it gives CASSYSGRGYGNTIYF. This chain joins TRBV6-6 and TRBJ1-3; the match to TRBD1 covers 7 bases. The CDR3 is made up of 16 amino acids. Per the germline V gene, CDR1 is MNHNY and CDR2 is SVGAGI (reference sequence). Trimming at V came to 0 bases and at J to 3 bases, leaving 5 bases not matched to a gene.

The genes are TRBV3-1 (or the pseudogene TRBV3-2) and TRBJ1-2; D may be TRBD1 (6 bases). The V gene's germline CDR1 is LGHDT and CDR2 YNNKEL (reference sequence). The germline V and J ends were trimmed by 4 bases and 4 bases, with 19 bases remaining between them. The CDR3 length is 16 residues. DNA of the CDR3: TGTGCCAGCAGCCTCTCAGAGGGGGGTCTCGGCTATGGCTACACCTTC. Translating it yields CASSLSEGGLGYGYTF.

The count of this clone is one. The junction departs from the called germline gene at one end, perhaps through a read error. This chain uses TRBV6-5 with TRBJ2-7, with D hard to call. CDR1 is MNHEY and CDR2 is SVGAGI in the germline V gene. The CDR3 loop spans 12 amino acids. This CDR3 reads CARSSYFYEQYF. The DNA of the CDR3 is TGTGCCCGCAGTTCCTACTTCTACGAGCAGTACTTC.

To note about this clone: As the CDR3 is not closed by the conserved phenylalanine or tryptophan, this likely results from a read error. The DNA is left out, because the CDR3 cannot be placed on it with certainty; the CDR3 is given as TCRdb lists it. The V and J genes are TRBV11-3 and TRBJ1-2. Ends included, the CDR3 has 12 residues. Germline V CDR1 and CDR2: SGHNT, YENEEA. CDR3 sequence reads: CASSWTVLSRYV.

The chain joins TRBV7-9 to TRBJ1-2; a possible D gene is TRBD1 (6 bases). The CDR3 contains 14 residues. The germline V and J ends were trimmed by 5 bases and 6 bases, with 16 bases remaining between them. The germline gives CDR1 SEHNR, CDR2 FQNEAQ (reference sequence). DNA of the CDR3: TGTGCCAGCAGCCCACAGGGACTAGATCATGGCTACACCTTC. Translation gives CASSPQGLDHGYTF.